Below are 8 T cell receptor beta chains sequenced from a single sample in a study of sequential checkpoint blockade in melanoma. Generated by immunoSEQ multiplex PCR, the TCRdb table keeps only in-frame clones and is missing some. Among 13,000 or so clones, roughly 50% were seen once, and the ten largest hold roughly 17%. Documented treatment: randomized to nivolumab then ipilimumab (arm A) or the reverse (arm B). This sample comprised CD8+ T cells sorted from blood (inferred from file names), obtained from a patient given nivolumab and ipilimumab in sequence. The receptor source for this set is a human donor with melanoma.

This rearrangement joins TRBV7-6 to TRBJ2-1; unclear D gene. The CDR3 length is 11 residues. Germline-derived CDR1 and CDR2 are SGHVS and FNYEAQ. V lost 5 bases and J lost 6, with 5 bases in between. The CDR3 protein is CASSASNEQFF. The CDR3, as DNA: TGTGCCAGCAGCGCTAGCAATGAGCAGTTCTTC.

This clone showed up just once. V gene TRBV7-9 combines with J gene TRBJ2-3, with D possibly TRBD2 on 6 matching bases. This CDR3 is built from 18 residues. Trimming removed 7 bases from V and 3 bases from J, with 26 bases in between. The V gene's germline CDR1 is SEHNR and CDR2 FQNEAQ (reference sequence). The DNA for the CDR3 is TGTGCCAGCATACCGGGCTTCTCTAGCGTAGTAAAAACAGATACGCAGTATTTT. Translating it yields CASIPGFSSVVKTDTQYF.

The rearrangement uses TRBV4-1 and TRBJ2-5, with TRBD2 as a possible D gene (5 bases). V gave up 0 bases and J gave up 7 bases, with 15 bases separating them. The CDR3 is 15 amino acids. Germline assignment: CDR1 MGHRA and CDR2 YSYEKL. CDR3 DNA sequence: TGCGCCAGCAGCCAAGATGCCGGGGAGACCAGGACCCAGTACTTC. Its protein is CASSQDAGETRTQYF.

The chain uses TRBV7-3 and TRBJ1-2; D perhaps matches TRBD1 (5 bases). The CDR3 is 13 residues long. V lost 5 bases, J lost 2 bases, and 9 bases lay in between. Germline V CDR1 and CDR2: SGHTA, FQGTGA. The CDR3 sequence is CASSLGGNYGYTF. In DNA, the CDR3 is TGTGCCAGCAGCCTCGGGGGAAACTATGGCTACACCTTC.

The V gene is TRBV7-6, the J gene TRBJ2-1; perhaps TRBD2 as D (5 bases). Germline V CDR1 and CDR2: SGHVS, FNYEAQ. The CDR3 spans 16 residues. The germline V and J ends were trimmed by 1 base and 0 bases, with 10 bases remaining between them. In nucleotides, the CDR3 is TGTGCCAGCAGCTTAGAGGTTGGGAGCTCCTACAATGAGCAGTTCTTC. It yields the protein CASSLEVGSSYNEQFF. The variable domain in full, completed from reference TRBV7-6 and TRBJ2-1, reads GAGVSQSPRYKVTKRGQDVALRCDPISGHVSLYWYRQALGQGPEFLTYFNYEAQQDKSGLPNDRFSAERPEGSISTLTIQRTEQRDSAMYRCASSLEVGSSYNEQFFGPGTRLTVL.

The rearrangement uses TRBV7-3 and TRBJ1-1; D unclear. The ends were cut back, 2 bases at V and 4 bases at J, with 8 bases in the middle. The CDR3 covers 13 residues. Germline assignment: CDR1 SGHTA and CDR2 FQGTGA. The CDR3 region has the DNA TGTGCCAGCAGCTTACGCCGGGGCACTGAAGCTTTCTTT. Protein product: CASSLRRGTEAFF.

A note on this clone: A junction boundary mismatches the germline segment, possibly from a read error. The CDR3 DNA sequence: TGTGCCAGCAGCTTATATGCCGGGACTAGCGTTCCCTACGAGCAGTACTTC. The encoded protein is CASSLYAGTSVPYEQYF. The chain is built from TRBV27 and TRBJ2-5; 10 positions agree with TRBD2. The end of the DNA aligns better with TRBJ2-7, so the J call may be wrong. CDR1 MNHEY and CDR2 SMNVEV come from the germline V gene (reference sequence). This CDR3 has 17 amino acids.

In this sample, this clone turned up once. The chain joins TRBV9 to TRBJ2-1; D unresolved. Per the germline V gene, CDR1 is SGDLS and CDR2 is YYNGEE. This CDR3 comprises 15 residues. The V end lost 0 bases, the J end lost 0 bases, and 7 bases lay between the germline ends. DNA for the CDR3: TGTGCCAGCAGCGTAGACAGTAGCTCCTACAATGAGCAGTTCTTC. Amino acid sequence: CASSVDSSSYNEQFF.